This TCR beta chain came from a study of T cell changes during pregnancy in multiple sclerosis. Method: immunoSEQ multiplex PCR; TCRdb's copy keeps in-frame clones and lacks some. The sample yields approximately 30,000 clones, around nine tenths seen once. The sequencing here drew on CD8+ T cells from peripheral blood mononuclear cells, taken in the first trimester of pregnancy. The clonotype originates from a female donor with multiple sclerosis, enrolled in a pregnancy study.

The CDR3 spells CASSQWSYNPQETQYF. As DNA, the CDR3 is TGTGCCAGCAGCCAATGGAGCTATAACCCTCAAGAGACCCAGTACTTC. This chain uses TRBV11-2 with TRBJ2-5; D remains ambiguous. V lost 5 bases to trimming and J lost 2 bases, with 18 bases between them. From germline, CDR1 is SGHAT and CDR2 FQNNGV. This CDR3 has 16 residues. The complete variable domain, with remaining parts taken from reference TRBV11-2 and TRBJ2-5, reads EAGVAQSPRYKIIEKRQSVAFWCNPISGHATLYWYQQILGQGPKLLIQFQNNGVVDDSQLPKDRFSAERLKGVDSTLKIQPAKLEDSAVYLCASSQWSYNPQETQYFGPGTRLLVL.